This TCR beta chain was identified during a study of post-analysis software for immune sequencing data. Study-level background: Clinical courses comprised relapsing-remitting, secondary progressive and progressive-relapsing multiple sclerosis. The study, taken as a whole, reports: Patients had higher frequencies than controls of roughly five TRBV segments, including TRBV5-6, TRBV5-1 and TRBV20-1.

After removal of 2 bases from V and 6 bases from J, the junction contained 5 bases not matched to a gene. Germline values: CDR1 MNHEY, CDR2 SVGAGI. The CDR3 has 15 residues. Comment on this clonotype: Its antigen is unknown. It is likely a read error, because the conserved phenylalanine at the end of the CDR3 is missing.

Libraries were made from TCR beta cDNA, and they carried unique molecular identifiers. TCRdb passed the PCR reads through MiXCR, listing each CDR3 protein once. This table holds under 900,000 distinct CDR3 sequences, about 53% found once. The chain joins TRBV6-5 to TRBJ1-2, with 11 bases lining up with TRBD1. The sample comprised blood. The TCR sequence derives from a girl between 5 and 17 years old with multiple sclerosis. CDR3 loop: CASSYGTGGGDGYTC. For the CDR3, the DNA is TGTGCCAGCAGTTACGGGACAGGGGGAGGGGATGGCTACACCTGC.